Presented here are 10 T cell receptor beta chains from one specimen sequenced in a study of T-cell memory formation after mild COVID-19. Via MiXCR, TCRdb re-called the 5' RACE reads, giving one row per CDR3 protein. The table includes 300,000 to 350,000 distinct CDR3 sequences, roughly an eighth detected once. The sample comprised PBMCs or a T cell subset sorted from them (not recorded which). The origin of the receptors is a man younger than 30 who had mild COVID-19 (a few samples of this study predate the infection). Cell type and time point are not known.

Here the CDR3 DNA reads TGTGCCAGCAGCTTGGGTTGGGATGGCAATCAGCCCCAGCATTTT. This gives the protein CASSLGWDGNQPQHF. The chain uses TRBV5-6 and TRBJ1-5; D is ambiguous. The CDR3 is 15 residues long. Trimming removed 0 bases from V and 2 bases from J, with 9 bases in between. Germline CDR1 reads SGHDT; CDR2 reads YYEEEE.

The V gene is TRBV11-3, the J gene TRBJ2-5; 11 bases align to TRBD2. The germline CDR1 and CDR2 sequences are SGHNT and YENEEA. The V gene end was trimmed by 5 bases and the J gene end by 5 bases; junction bases not matched to a gene: 16. The CDR3 consists of 18 residues. CDR3 loop: CASSQGTSGRLIGETQYF. Here the CDR3 DNA reads TGTGCCAGCAGCCAAGGGACTAGCGGACGGCTAATTGGCGAGACCCAGTACTTC.

This clonotype showed up just a few times. The rearrangement uses TRBV29-1 and TRBJ2-7, with 9 bases fitting TRBD1. Germline assignment: CDR1 SQVTM and CDR2 ANQGSEA. The V and J ends lost 2 bases and 3 bases, in that order; junction bases with no gene match: 5. The CDR3 runs 14 residues. The CDR3 DNA reads as TGCAGCGTTGAAAGGGGGACAGGGAGCTACGAGCAGTACTTC. Residues: CSVERGTGSYEQYF.

The chain links TRBV20-1 to TRBJ2-7; 7 bases are a match to TRBD2. The CDR3 spans 14 residues. The V gene end was trimmed by 6 bases and the J gene end by 5 bases; junction bases not matched to a gene: 13. The germline gives CDR1 DFQATT, CDR2 SNEGSKA (reference sequence). This chain's CDR3 is CSAHRPGGLDEQYF. For the CDR3, the DNA is TGCAGTGCGCACCGGCCGGGGGGTCTCGACGAGCAGTACTTC.

The chain couples TRBV5-1 to TRBJ1-1; tentative D call: TRBD1 (6 bases). Germline V gene lookup returns CDR1 SGHRS and CDR2 YFSETQ. CDR3 size: 14 residues. Trimming removed 8 bases from V and 3 bases from J, with 17 bases in between. CDR3 DNA: TGCGCCAGTGCCCTCAGGGGATTGGACACTGAAGCTTTCTTT. Protein: CASALRGLDTEAFF.

The chain joins TRBV6-5 to TRBJ1-1; D perhaps matches TRBD1 (5 bases). The germline V gene encodes CDR1 MNHEY and CDR2 SVGAGI. Trimming took 0 bases from V and 6 from J, leaving 8 bases between them. This CDR3 region has 13 residues. The CDR3 sequence: CASSYSRGAEAFF. The CDR3 DNA sequence: TGTGCCAGCAGTTACTCGAGGGGCGCTGAAGCTTTCTTT.

This clonotype was recorded a few times. J is TRBJ2-4 and V is TRBV19; weak D call: TRBD2 (5 bases). From germline, CDR1 is LNHDA and CDR2 SQIVND (reference sequence). This CDR3 region has 16 residues. The V and J ends lost 3 bases and 5 bases respectively, with 17 bases between them. CDR3 sequence reads: CASSIRRTVAQNIQYF. In nucleotides, the CDR3 is TGTGCCAGTAGTATTCGGAGGACCGTGGCCCAAAACATTCAGTACTTC.

This clonotype was detected ten times or more. CDR3 coding DNA: TGCGCCTCCTCCGGGACAGGGGATTACGAGCAGTACTTC. Residues: CASSGTGDYEQYF. V is TRBV5-1 and J is TRBJ2-7; the match to TRBD1 covers 10 bases. The CDR3 sequence is 13 residues long. After removal of 10 bases from V and 4 bases from J, the junction contained 8 bases not matched to a gene. From germline, CDR1 is SGHRS and CDR2 YFSETQ.

By proportion, this clonotype is medium-sized. The chain is built from TRBV7-8 and TRBJ2-3; D uncertain. Germline lookup yields CDR1 SGHVS and CDR2 FQNEAQ. This CDR3 spans 14 amino acids. The V gene lost 5 bases and the J gene lost 4 bases, with 13 bases spanning the gap. CDR3 protein: CASSLRAGSDTQYF. CDR3 nucleotide sequence: TGTGCCAGCAGCCTTCGTGCCGGGTCAGATACGCAGTATTTT.

V gene TRBV5-5 combines with J gene TRBJ1-6; the D is unclear. Per the germline V gene, CDR1 is SGHKS and CDR2 is YYEKEE (reference sequence). There are 15 residues in the CDR3. Trimming removed 0 bases from V and 9 bases from J, with 13 bases in between. The CDR3 DNA follows: TGTGCCAGCAGCTTGGAGCCTAAAGGTGGTTCACCCCTCCACTTT. This sequence encodes CASSLEPKGGSPLHF.